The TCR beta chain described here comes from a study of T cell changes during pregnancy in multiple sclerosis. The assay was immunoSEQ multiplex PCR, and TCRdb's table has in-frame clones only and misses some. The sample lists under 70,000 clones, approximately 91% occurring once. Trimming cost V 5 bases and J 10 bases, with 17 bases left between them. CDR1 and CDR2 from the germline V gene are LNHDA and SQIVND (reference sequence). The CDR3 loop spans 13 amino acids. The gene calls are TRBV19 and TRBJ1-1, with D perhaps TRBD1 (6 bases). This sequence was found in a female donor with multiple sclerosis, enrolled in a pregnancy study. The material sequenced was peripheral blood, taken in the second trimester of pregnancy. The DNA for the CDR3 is TGTGCCAGTAGTCCTAGAGGGGGATGGGGAGCTTTCTTT. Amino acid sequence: CASSPRGGWGAFF. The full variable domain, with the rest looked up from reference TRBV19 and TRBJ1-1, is DGGITQSPKYLFRKEGQNVTLSCEQNLNHDAMYWYRQDPGQGLRLIYYSQIVNDFQKGDIAEGYSVSREKKESFPLTVTSAQKNPTAFYLCASSPRGGWGAFFGQGTRLTVV.